Shown below are 24 T cell receptor beta chains from a single sample sequenced in a study of tumor-infiltrating lymphocytes in primary liver carcinoma. The authors made TCR beta cDNA from approximately 500 ng total RNA with a constant-region primer. Libraries for TCR beta were built through three nested multiplex PCR rounds, which together made up a slightly modified ARM-PCR procedure. In the first two PCR rounds, TRBV1-TRBV30 forward primers were paired with a C-beta reverse primer, and each round lasted around 10 cycles. TCRdb re-derived calls from the multiplex PCR reads in MiXCR, one entry per CDR3 protein. The sample includes roughly 330,000 distinct CDR3 sequences, almost 65% of them seen just once. Germline DNA was extracted too, while blood RNA derived from unsorted whole blood. Sequenced material: peripheral blood. Receptor source: a man aged 40-50 years with primary liver carcinoma and hepatitis B virus infection.

Concerning this clonotype itself: One junction end does not reproduce the germline sequence, and a read error may be involved. The chain links TRBV11-2 to TRBJ2-1; no clear D gene. The CDR3 contains 16 residues. CDR1 is SGHAT, CDR2 FQNNGV, per germline. The CDR3 is CVSSLDSLRPYNEQFF. In nucleotides, the CDR3 is TGTGTCAGCAGCTTAGATTCCCTAAGACCCTACAATGAACAGTTCTTC.

This clonotype appeared many times. The chain is built from TRBV6-5 and TRBJ1-6; D may be TRBD1 (5 bases). This CDR3 spans 15 amino acids. Per germline, CDR1 MNHEY and CDR2 SVGAGI. V gave up 10 bases and J gave up 2 bases, with 15 bases separating them. In nucleotides, the CDR3 is TGTGCCACTACAACTCAGGGTCCCTATAATTCACCCCTCCACTTT. It encodes CATTTQGPYNSPLHF.

The rearrangement links TRBV11-2 to TRBJ2-2, with 9 bases fitting TRBD2. Germline lookup yields CDR1 SGHAT and CDR2 FQNNGV. CDR3 length equals 16 residues. V shed 1 base and J 6 bases; nucleotides not matched to a gene: 6. The CDR3 DNA reads TGTGCCAGCAGCTTAGGACGGGGACTAGCTCCCGGGGAGCTGTTTTTT. As protein: CASSLGRGLAPGELFF.

Comments on this clonotype: A junction boundary mismatches the germline segment, possibly from a read error. The chain carries TRBV29-1 and TRBJ1-2; D is possibly TRBD1 (5 bases). This CDR3 spans 12 amino acids. The V gene's germline CDR1 is SQVTM and CDR2 ANQGSEA. DNA for the CDR3: TGCAGCGTCCTCAGGGACTTGGGTGGCTACAACTTC. Translation: CSVLRDLGGYNF.

About this clonotype itself: As the CDR3 is not closed by the conserved phenylalanine or tryptophan, this likely results from a read error. V is TRBV4-3 and J is TRBJ2-7; 7 bases map to TRBD2. In germline, CDR1 is LGHNA, CDR2 YSLEER. This CDR3 is 12 amino acids long. Trimming cost V 3 bases and J 7 bases; bases outside gene matches: 3. For the CDR3, the DNA is TGCGCCAGCAGCCACGGGGGGAGGGAGCAGTACTTA. Translated, it gives CASSHGGREQYL.

A word on this clonotype: A read error may produce the germline difference seen at one junction end. The chain couples TRBV11-2 to TRBJ2-7; D possibly corresponds to TRBD2 (6 bases). This CDR3 is built from 14 residues. CDR1 is SGHAT, CDR2 FQNNGV, per germline. As DNA, the CDR3 is TGTGCCAGTAGCTTACGCGGGGACTCCTACGGGCAGTACTTC. Translated, it gives CASSLRGDSYGQYF.

This clonotype has at least ten counts. The V call is TRBV11-2, the J call TRBJ2-7; D uncertain. V was clipped by 4 bases and J by 6 bases, with 19 bases between them. There are 15 residues in the CDR3. CDR1 and CDR2 (germline): SGHAT, FQNNGV. CDR3 sequence (DNA): TGTGCCAGCAGCTCGATAAGGACCTTAGCCATCGAGCAGTACTTC. This encodes CASSSIRTLAIEQYF.

To note about this clonotype: This may stem from a read error, because a much larger clone lies one nucleotide away. The chain carries TRBV5-6 and TRBJ2-7, with TRBD2 identical over 9 bases. CDR1 and CDR2 (germline): SGHDT, YYEEEE. The CDR3 runs 15 residues. This CDR3 reads CASSLEGGRAYKQYF. The CDR3 region has the DNA TGTGCCAGCAGCCTGGAAGGCGGGAGGGCCTACAAGCAGTACTTC.

The table lists this clonotype with a few counts. The V and J genes are TRBV7-9 and TRBJ1-2; D remains ambiguous. The length of the CDR3 is 15 residues. Between the trimmed V and J ends, which lost 5 bases and 8 bases, there was a span of 21 bases. In germline, CDR1 is SEHNR, CDR2 FQNEAQ (reference sequence). The CDR3 DNA sequence: TGTGCCAGCAGCCAATTAGGTTGGGAACTGAGAGGCTACACCTTC. Translation gives CASSQLGWELRGYTF.

This clonotype was seen a single time. The conserved final phenylalanine or tryptophan is absent from the CDR3, which likely points to a read error. V gene TRBV19 combines with J gene TRBJ1-1; D remains unclear. Germline V gives CDR1 LNHDA, CDR2 SQIVND (reference sequence). CDR3 length: 14 residues. V lost 3 bases, J lost 4 bases, and 12 bases lay in between. The CDR3 region is CASSIGAEGTEAFS. The DNA for the CDR3 is TGTGCCAGTAGTATTGGAGCGGAGGGCACTGAAGCTTTCTCT.

This clonotype was recorded once. Germline is not matched at one junction end, which may reflect a read error. This chain uses TRBV5-6 with TRBJ2-7; TRBD2 is a possible D gene (6 bases). The CDR3 totals 14 residues. Germline values: CDR1 SGHDT, CDR2 YYEEEE. The CDR3 sequence is CVSRLWEDHHEQYF. The CDR3 DNA is TGTGTCAGCAGGTTGTGGGAGGACCACCACGAGCAGTACTTC.

The chain links TRBV28 to TRBJ2-5; no firm D call. The CDR3 has 14 residues. The V gene lost 3 bases and the J gene lost 5 bases, with 13 bases spanning the gap. CDR1 is MDHEN and CDR2 is SYDVKM in the germline V gene. CDR3 sequence (DNA): TGTGCCAGCAGTTTCACAGAACTGAGGGAGACCCAGTACTTC. Amino acid sequence: CASSFTELRETQYF.

This clonotype appeared a few times. CDR3 sequence reads: CASSRTGTSGLSGSADTQYF. In DNA form, the CDR3 reads TGCGCCAGCAGCCGGACCGGGACTTCCGGTCTCTCCGGGAGCGCAGATACGCAGTATTTT. The V gene is TRBV4-1, the J gene TRBJ2-3; weak D call: TRBD2 (6 bases). The germline CDR1 and CDR2 sequences are MGHRA and YSYEKL. V lost 4 bases to trimming and J lost 4 bases, with 30 bases between them. There are 20 residues in the CDR3.

On this clonotype itself: Germline and junction disagree at one end, which may indicate a read error. The chain carries TRBV4-1 and TRBJ1-1; D not certain. The CDR3 totals 13 residues. In germline, CDR1 is MGHRA, CDR2 YSYEKL. For the CDR3, the DNA is TGCGCCAGCAGACAAGTTAAGCTGACTGGAGCTTTCTTT. It specifies CASRQVKLTGAFF.

This clonotype was seen just once. A read error is possible here, since a much larger clone lies one base away. This chain uses TRBV6-6 with TRBJ1-2, with a possible D match to TRBD1 (5 bases). The length of the CDR3 is 15 residues. Germline values: CDR1 MNHNY, CDR2 SVGAGI (reference sequence). V lost 1 base and J 13 bases, leaving 22 bases between the germline ends. The CDR3 region has the DNA TGTGCCAGCAGTTACTTCCGGACATCACGGGATTTGGCCACCTTC. The encoded protein is CASSYFRTSRDLATF.

As regards this clonotype: The junction does not match germline at one end; this may be a read error. The chain carries TRBV5-1 and TRBJ2-1, with D unclear. The CDR3 sequence is 15 residues long. The germline gives CDR1 SGHRS, CDR2 YFSETQ. The CDR3 DNA reads as TGCGCCAGCAGCTCGCCGTCTGGCTCCTACAGTGAGCAGTTCTTC. Translating it yields CASSSPSGSYSEQFF. Full variable domain (missing parts from reference TRBV5-1 and TRBJ2-1): KAGVTQTPRYLIKTRGQQVTLSCSPISGHRSVSWYQQTPGQGLQFLFEYFSETQRNKGNFPGRFSGRQFSNSRSEMNVSTLELGDSALYLCASSSPSGSYSEQFFGPGTRLTVL.

This chain joins TRBV11-2 and TRBJ1-2; D is undetermined. Trimming took off 7 bases at V and 10 bases at J, with 19 bases between the two ends. The CDR3 is 13 residues long. In germline, CDR1 is SGHAT, CDR2 FQNNGV. DNA of the CDR3: TGTGCCAGCACCTTTGGACCTCGGGATGACTACACCTTC. As protein: CASTFGPRDDYTF.

As to this clonotype: A much larger clone sits a single nucleotide away, making a read error possible. The chain carries TRBV6-5 and TRBJ2-7; perhaps D is TRBD1 or TRBD2 (5 bases each). Germline V CDR1 and CDR2: MNHEY, SVGAGI. This CDR3 region has 15 residues. The CDR3 reads CASSYSRDLGYGQYF. DNA of the CDR3: TGTGCCAGCAGTTACTCGAGGGACCTAGGCTACGGGCAGTACTTC.

The CDR3 region is CASSPGGVAGHNEQFF. The CDR3 DNA sequence: TGTGCCAGCAGCCCCGGTGGGGTAGCGGGCCACAATGAGCAGTTCTTC. V usage is TRBV5-4 and J usage is TRBJ2-1; TRBD2 agrees at 7 bases. The ends lost 4 bases at V and 5 bases at J; junction bases unmatched: 12. Per germline, CDR1 SGHNT and CDR2 YYREEE (reference sequence). The CDR3 extends over 16 amino acids.

Concerning this clonotype: A read error may explain this, as a much larger clone is one base away. The genes are TRBV5-6 and TRBJ2-7; 9 nucleotides agree with TRBD2. The CDR3 is made up of 15 amino acids. Unmatched junction bases numbered 9, after V lost 6 bases and J lost 2 bases. Germline V gene sequence: CDR1 SGHDT, CDR2 YYEEEE. CDR3 protein: CASILEGGRAYEQYF. For the CDR3, the DNA is TGTGCCAGCATCCTGGAAGGCGGGAGGGCCTACGAGCAGTACTTC.

This clonotype was counted at least ten times. The J gene is TRBJ2-7, the V gene TRBV6-5; 7 bases agree with TRBD1. Germline CDR1 and CDR2: MNHEY and SVGAGI. The length of the CDR3 is 15 residues. Losses at the gene ends were 0 bases for V and 2 bases for J; bases not matched to a gene: 4. CDR3 in amino acids: CASSYSRDSTYEQYF. Here the CDR3 DNA reads TGTGCCAGCAGTTACTCCCGGGACAGTACCTACGAGCAGTACTTC.

A note on this clonotype: A much more abundant neighbour one base away suggests this may be a read error. This chain links TRBV5-1 with TRBJ2-3; a weak D match, TRBD2 (5 bases). The CDR3 covers 17 residues. The germline gives CDR1 SGHRS, CDR2 YFSETQ. V lost 1 base to trimming and J lost 5 bases, with 20 bases between them. This chain's CDR3 is CASSLRPAERYRDTQYF. CDR3 bases: TGCGCCAGCAGCTTGCGACCAGCGGAGAGATACAGAGATACGCAGTATTTT. Full variable domain (outside the CDR3, taken from reference TRBV5-1 and TRBJ2-3): KAGVTQTPRYLIKTRGQQVTLSCSPISGHRSVSWYQQTPGQGLQFLFEYFSETQRNKGNFPGRFSGRQFSNSRSEMNVSTLELGDSALYLCASSLRPAERYRDTQYFGPGTRLTVL.

The chain employs TRBV6-5 and TRBJ2-1; 10 bases are a match to TRBD1. V gave up 2 bases and J gave up 2 bases; unmatched junction bases: 0. Germline V lookup: CDR1 MNHEY, CDR2 SVGAGI. The CDR3 contains 15 residues. CDR3 in DNA: TGTGCCAGCAGTTACGACAGGGGGCCCTACAATGAGCAGTTCTTC. Residues: CASSYDRGPYNEQFF.

Concerning this clonotype itself: A much larger clone sits a single nucleotide away, making a read error possible. The chain uses TRBV6-1 and TRBJ2-1; D is ambiguous. Germline CDR1 reads MNHNS; CDR2 reads SASEGT. Deletions cut 4 bases from V and 6 bases from J, with 16 bases between. The CDR3 consists of 15 residues. In DNA form, the CDR3 reads TGTGCCAGCAGTGCCCACCTTATTAGGGCCAATGAGCAGTTCTTC. It specifies CASSAHLIRANEQFF.